This T cell receptor beta chain was captured in a study of blood T cell repertoires in COVID-19. Across the study: Collection of acute and convalescent COVID-19 samples took place in the United States, Italy and Spain.

Authors' processing steps: Amplification from reference gene primers served as the basis for estimated nucleated cell counts. Assay: immunoSEQ multiplex PCR; the TCRdb copy retains only in-frame clones and omits some. Clone size and V and J calls were adopted from that table, with D and trimming inferred from the DNA. The sample records fewer than 400,000 clones, around 90% being singletons. Cohorts were based on clinical histories the participants reported. CDR1 and CDR2 (germline): MGHRA, YSYEKL. V shed 6 bases and J 0 bases; nucleotides not matched to a gene: 16. The CDR3 has 20 amino acids. This sequence originates from a man under 40 who had recovered from COVID-19. The chain combines TRBV4-1 with TRBJ2-6, with 8 bases that match TRBD2. Input material: PBMCs or T cells enriched from blood (not recorded which). The CDR3 loop reads CASRNHGGASDSSGANVLTF. CDR3 DNA sequence: TGCGCCAGCAGAAATCACGGGGGGGCTAGCGACAGCTCTGGGGCCAACGTCCTGACTTTC.